This T cell receptor beta chain stems from a study of T-cell reconstitution after alpha-beta-depleted transplantation in children. This sample's TCRbeta library carried unique molecular identifier barcodes. TCRdb re-called the PCR reads with MiXCR, one entry per CDR3 protein. Among roughly 500,000 distinct CDR3 sequences listed, around a third were seen once. The CDR3 is made up of 13 amino acids. The germline V gene encodes CDR1 GTSNPN and CDR2 SVGIG (reference sequence). V gave up 2 bases and J gave up 3 bases, with 8 bases separating them. The chain is built from TRBV30 and TRBJ2-1, with unresolved D. Sequenced material: PBMCs from the stem cell graft donor, taken from the stem cell graft. This TCR was sampled from a human donor who donated a stem cell graft to a child with aplastic anemia. DNA of the CDR3: TGTGCCTGGAGTCGGGTAAGCTACAATGAGCAGTTCTTC. It encodes CAWSRVSYNEQFF.